The present T cell receptor beta chain was sequenced within a study of T cell responses to AZD1222 COVID-19 vaccine. Overall study results and limits: Spike-specific TCR breadth and depth grew following two AZD1222 doses. Clonal diversity was possibly underestimated; the donors were predominantly white British and more often female.

To note about this clone: Its antigen is unidentified.

V lost 6 bases to trimming and J lost 6 bases, with 12 bases between them. Germline CDR1 is SNHLY and CDR2 is FYNNEI. There are 12 residues in the CDR3. Here immunoSEQ multiplex PCR was the method, and the copy in TCRdb shows in-frame clones only, minus some. The sample lists approximately 160,000 clones, approximately 90% occurring once. The chain has TRBV2 and TRBJ2-7, with D unclear. The sequencing used peripheral blood, collected on day 0 of AZD1222 vaccination. The receptor was derived from an adult in good health. In DNA form, the CDR3 reads TGTGCCAGCAGCACCATCAGGTCCGAGCAGTACTTC. Translation gives CASSTIRSEQYF. Combining the CDR3 with reference TRBV2 and TRBJ2-7 gives the whole variable domain EPEVTQTPSHQVTQMGQEVILRCVPISNHLYFYWYRQILGQKVEFLVSFYNNEISEKSEIFDDQFSVERPDGSNFTLKIRSTKLEDSAMYFCASSTIRSEQYFGPGTRLTVT.